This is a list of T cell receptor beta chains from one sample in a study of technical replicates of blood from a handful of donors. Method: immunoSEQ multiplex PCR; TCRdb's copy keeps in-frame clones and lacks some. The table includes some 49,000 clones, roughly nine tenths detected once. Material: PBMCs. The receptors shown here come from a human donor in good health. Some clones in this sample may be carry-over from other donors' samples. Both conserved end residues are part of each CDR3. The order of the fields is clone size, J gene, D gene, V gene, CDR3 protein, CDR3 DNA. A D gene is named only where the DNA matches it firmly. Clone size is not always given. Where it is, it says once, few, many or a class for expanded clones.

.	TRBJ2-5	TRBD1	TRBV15	CATSRATGQGVETQYF	TGTGCCACCAGCAGAGCGACGGGACAGGGAGTCGAGACCCAGTACTTC
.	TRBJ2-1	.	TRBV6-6	CASSSGRAGNEQFF	TGTGCCAGCAGTTCCGGTCGAGCGGGCAATGAGCAGTTCTTC
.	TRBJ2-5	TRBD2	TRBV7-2	CASSPGTSGAFQETQYF	TGTGCCAGCAGCCCGGGGACTAGCGGGGCCTTCCAAGAGACCCAGTACTTC
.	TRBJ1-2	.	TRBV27	CASSLSGRGVYGYTF	TGTGCCAGCAGTTTATCCGGGAGAGGAGTCTATGGCTACACCTTC
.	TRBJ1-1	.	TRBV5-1	CASSLYGMNTEAFF	TGCGCCAGCAGCTTGTATGGCATGAACACTGAAGCTTTCTTT
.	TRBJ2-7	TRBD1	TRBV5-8	CASSLARGQDEQYF	TGTGCCAGCAGCTTGGCCAGGGGGCAGGACGAGCAGTACTTC
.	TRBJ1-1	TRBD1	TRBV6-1	CASKQGLNTEAFF	TGTGCCAGCAAACAGGGGCTGAACACTGAAGCTTTCTTT
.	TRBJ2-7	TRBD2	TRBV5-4	CASSLAGLAAEQYF	TGTGCCAGCAGCTTGGCCGGACTAGCTGCCGAGCAGTACTTC
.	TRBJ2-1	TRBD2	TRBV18	CASSSLANEQFF	TGTGCCAGCTCATCACTAGCGAATGAGCAGTTCTTC
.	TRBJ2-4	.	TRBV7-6	CASSLAPGDVAKNIQYF	TGTGCCAGCAGCTTAGCCCCAGGGGATGTGGCCAAAAACATTCAGTACTTC
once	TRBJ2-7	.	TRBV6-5	CASSLTETYEQYF	TGTGCCAGCAGTTTAACGGAGACCTACGAGCAGTACTTC
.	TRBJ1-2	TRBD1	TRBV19	CASSPTGGRDYGYTF	TGTGCCAGTAGTCCCACAGGGGGTCGGGACTATGGCTACACCTTC
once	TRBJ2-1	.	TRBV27	CASSFLRGSYNEQFF	TGTGCCAGCAGTTTTCTAAGGGGATCCTACAATGAGCAGTTCTTC
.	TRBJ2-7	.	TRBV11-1	CASSPARGEQYF	TGTGCCAGCAGCCCAGCCAGGGGCGAGCAGTACTTC
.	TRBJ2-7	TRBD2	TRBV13	CASSIQGTSGMGEQYF	TGTGCCAGCAGCATACAGGGGACTAGCGGGATGGGCGAGCAGTACTTC
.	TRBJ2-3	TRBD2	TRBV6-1	CASSRAGGADTQYF	TGTGCCAGCAGTAGGGCGGGAGGGGCAGATACGCAGTATTTT
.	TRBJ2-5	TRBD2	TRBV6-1	CASSDSASGAPPYF	TGTGCCAGCAGTGATTCCGCTAGCGGAGCCCCTCCGTACTTC
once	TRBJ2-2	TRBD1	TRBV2	CASKVTGVTGELFF	TGTGCCAGCAAAGTGACAGGGGTCACCGGGGAGCTGTTTTTT
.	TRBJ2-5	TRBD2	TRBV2	CASSGLAGGETQYF	TGTGCCAGCAGTGGGCTAGCGGGAGGTGAGACCCAGTACTTC
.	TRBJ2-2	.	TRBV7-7	CASGTGLATEKLFF	TGTGCCAGCGGCACGGGTTTGGCAACCGAGAAGCTGTTTTTT
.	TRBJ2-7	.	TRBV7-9	CASSENHEQYF	TGTGCCAGCAGTGAGAACCACGAGCAGTACTTC
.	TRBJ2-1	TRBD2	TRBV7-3	CASSSGLAGGSSYNEQFF	TGTGCCAGCAGCTCCGGACTAGCGGGAGGAAGCTCCTACAATGAGCAGTTCTTC
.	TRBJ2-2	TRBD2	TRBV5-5	CASSGRLAGENTGELFF	TGTGCCAGCAGCGGCAGACTAGCGGGGGAAAACACCGGGGAGCTGTTTTTT
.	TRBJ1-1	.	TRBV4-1	CASSQGRGASTEAFF	TGCGCCAGCAGCCAAGGCCGGGGGGCGAGCACTGAAGCTTTCTTT
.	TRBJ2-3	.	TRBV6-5	CASSPNFNTQYF	TGTGCCAGCAGCCCGAACTTCAATACGCAGTATTTT
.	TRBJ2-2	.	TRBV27	CASSLLQGNTGELFF	TGTGCCAGCAGTTTATTACAGGGAAACACCGGGGAGCTGTTTTTT
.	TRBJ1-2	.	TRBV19	CASSIVQGRNYGYTF	TGTGCCAGTAGTATAGTTCAGGGGCGGAACTATGGCTACACCTTC
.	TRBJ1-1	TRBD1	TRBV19	CASSGDRIEAFF	TGTGCCAGTAGCGGGGACAGAATTGAAGCTTTCTTT